Listed below are T cell receptor beta chains from one sample, sequenced in a study of T cell repertoires in cytomegalovirus infection. TCRdb reprocessed the reads via MiXCR and lists one record per CDR3 protein. The data hold roughly 230,000 distinct CDR3 sequences, with roughly 6.5% observed a single time. Material for sequencing was PBMCs. The receptors here all came from a human donor in good health (CMV status not recorded). Some clones in this sample may be carry-over from other donors' samples. Each CDR3 is given without its conserved first and last residue. Clone size appears in some rows only: once, few, many, or a class for an expanded clone.

>TRBJ2-5|many|TRBV11-3
ASSPTGTEPETQY
>TRBJ1-3|many|TRBV2
ASSDPSSGNTIY
>TRBJ2-7|many|TRBV6-5
ASSYLDRESYEQY
>TRBJ1-3|many|TRBV30
AWSVRAGNTIY
>TRBJ1-1|many|TRBV4-1
ASSQTVEGSTEAF
>TRBJ2-3|medium-sized|TRBV7-2
ASSPRKGHTDTQY
>TRBJ2-4|many|TRBV10-3
AISERKNIQY
>TRBJ2-3|many|TRBV12-3/TRBV12-4
ASSLSGSSTDTQY
>TRBJ2-7|many|TRBV28
ASSFPSLSGRFSYEQY
>TRBJ1-4|-|TRBV6-5
ASRLGQLATNEKLF
>TRBJ2-3|many|TRBV29-1
SVPTGGMSDTQY
>TRBJ1-6|-|TRBV4-2
ASSQDLRSPLH
>TRBJ2-3|many|TRBV19
ASSFSGNTDTQY
>TRBJ1-1|many|TRBV4-3
ASSQERDRVFNTEAF
>TRBJ2-2|-|TRBV6-2/TRBV6-3
ASWTSGGINTGELF
>TRBJ2-1|-|TRBV7-9
ASTPAGANYNEQF
>TRBJ2-1|-|TRBV2
ASTGRIVPLNEQF
>TRBJ1-5|many|TRBV5-5
ASSQTPSGGGQPQH
>TRBJ1-1|many|TRBV20-1
SARAIGEEAF
>TRBJ1-1|many|TRBV7-9
ASSPQDRNTEAF
>TRBJ2-5|many|TRBV6-6
ASSYRQGQETQY
>TRBJ2-5|-|TRBV29-1
SAFATSGGETQY
>TRBJ2-2|many|TRBV11-3
ASSLETGLAGELF
>TRBJ1-5|few|TRBV19
ASSIRQRYSNQPQH
>TRBJ2-5|many|TRBV28
ASSLGAETQY
>TRBJ2-5|many|TRBV6-2/TRBV6-3
ASSQGRQETQY
>TRBJ1-1|few|TRBV5-1
ASSLDGETEAF
>TRBJ2-7|many|TRBV7-2
ASSGGLYEQY
>TRBJ1-2|many|TRBV18
ASSPASLAGYT
>TRBJ2-1|many|TRBV29-1
SVEGQVYNEQF
>TRBJ1-2|many|TRBV9
ASSAFDRTGLYGYT
>TRBJ2-1|many|TRBV7-3
ASSSHPAQGQF
>TRBJ1-2|many|TRBV10-3
AISESRDSGYT
>TRBJ1-2|many|TRBV5-8
ASSQRGTNYGYT
>TRBJ1-1|-|TRBV29-1
SVEVSLAMNTEAF
>TRBJ1-1|many|TRBV5-1
ASSRGSSTEAF
>TRBJ1-2|few|TRBV20-1
SARIEGPTGNYGYT
>TRBJ2-3|many|TRBV12-3/TRBV12-4
ASRPQGLRTDTQY
>TRBJ2-1|many|TRBV2
ASILRDSSYNEQF
>TRBJ2-5|many|TRBV5-5
ASSLFGTPQETQY